This T cell receptor beta chain originates from a study of CD8+ T cells in alopecia areata. Study at large: It was oral tofacitinib, at 5 to 10 mg twice daily, that treated patients received. Patients in the study were on tofacitinib for 6 to 18 months, then off it for 6 months.

Details on this clone: Its target is not known.

RNA, once extracted, was reverse transcribed into cDNA for use as the sequencing template. Measured with immunoSEQ multiplex PCR; TCRdb has only the in-frame clones, and not every one. This table holds roughly 250,000 clones, roughly 69% found once. Peripheral blood and lesional scalp punch biopsies came from alopecia areata patients. V gave up 1 base and J gave up 6 bases; unmatched junction bases: 7. The germline V gene encodes CDR1 KGHSH and CDR2 LQKENI. The CDR3 runs to 17 residues. Study-level points and caveats: Scalp samples also yield sequences from resident alphabeta T cells of normal skin.

The sample in question was CD4+ T cells sorted from blood, obtained at week 0. This TCR derives from a human donor with alopecia areata. This chain connects TRBV18 to TRBJ1-6, with TRBD1 identical over 9 bases. The CDR3 loop reads CASSPLGQGRTNSPLHF. CDR3 DNA sequence: TGTGCCAGCTCACCACTAGGACAGGGGAGGACTAATTCACCCCTCCACTTT.